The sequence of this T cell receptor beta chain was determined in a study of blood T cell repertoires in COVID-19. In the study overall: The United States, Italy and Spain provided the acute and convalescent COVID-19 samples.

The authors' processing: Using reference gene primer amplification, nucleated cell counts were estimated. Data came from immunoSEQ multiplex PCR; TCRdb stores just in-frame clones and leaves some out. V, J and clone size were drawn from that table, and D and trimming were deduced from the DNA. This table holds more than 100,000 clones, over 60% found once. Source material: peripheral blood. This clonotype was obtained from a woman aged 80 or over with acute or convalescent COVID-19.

The CDR3: CSAQSVYGYTF. DNA for the CDR3: TGCAGTGCCCAGTCCGTCTATGGCTACACCTTC. The rearrangement uses TRBV20-1 and TRBJ1-2, with unresolved D. Looked up from germline, CDR1 is DFQATT and CDR2 is SNEGSKA (reference sequence). V lost 6 bases, J lost 4 bases, and 9 bases lay in between. The CDR3 has 11 residues.